Presented here are 5 T cell receptor beta chains from one specimen sequenced in a study of shared clonotypes between healthy human individuals. The protocol was immunoSEQ multiplex PCR, while the TCRdb copy is restricted to in-frame clones and leaves out a portion. The sample carries 2 million to 2.5 million clones, nearly 97% recorded once. Source material: naive CD4+ T cells sorted from blood. Regarding subset: CD45RA+ positively selected. The receptors were sampled from a man in his late teens or twenties in good health.

This clone was counted a single time. This rearrangement joins TRBV10-1 to TRBJ2-5; possible D gene TRBD1, 6 bases. V was clipped by 2 bases and J by 7 bases, with 11 bases between them. From germline, CDR1 is WNHNN and CDR2 SYGVQD (reference sequence). This CDR3 has 13 residues. For the CDR3, the DNA is TGCGCCAGCAGTGAGAACAGGGTCGGGACCCAGTACTTC. This translates into CASSENRVGTQYF.

This clone was seen once. This chain joins TRBV6-1 and TRBJ1-5; 7 bases match TRBD1. The trim removed 6 bases at V and 3 bases at J, leaving 5 bases unmatched. CDR3 size: 14 residues. CDR1 is MNHNS and CDR2 is SASEGT in the germline V gene. The CDR3 DNA reads as TGTGCCAGCAGCCTACAGGGGTACAATCAGCCCCAGCATTTT. This translates into CASSLQGYNQPQHF.

The rearrangement joins TRBV6-1 to TRBJ2-3, with a possible D match to TRBD2 (6 bases). The CDR3 is made up of 14 amino acids. V dropped 5 bases and J dropped 6 bases, with 15 bases sitting between them. Germline CDR1 and CDR2: MNHNS and SASEGT. The CDR3: CASSKLAVRDTQYF. CDR3 coding DNA: TGTGCCAGCAGTAAACTAGCTGTGAGGGATACGCAGTATTTT.

The CDR3 DNA sequence: TGTGCCTGGAGTGTAAAATTAGTCTCCTACGAGCAGTACTTC. Encoded protein: CAWSVKLVSYEQYF. This chain uses TRBV30 with TRBJ2-7; D is unclear. The CDR3 runs to 14 residues. V was cut by 0 bases and J by 0 bases, with 9 bases left in between. From germline, CDR1 is GTSNPN and CDR2 SVGIG (reference sequence).

The chain links TRBV5-1 to TRBJ2-1; 8 bases fit TRBD1. Germline V gives CDR1 SGHRS, CDR2 YFSETQ. CDR3 length: 15 residues. The J segment lost 9 bases and the V segment lost 0 bases, leaving 8 bases of the junction unmatched. CDR3 nucleotides: TGCGCCAGCAGCTTGGCCCCGGCAGGGGGCGTTGAGCAGTTCTTC. Amino acid sequence: CASSLAPAGGVEQFF.